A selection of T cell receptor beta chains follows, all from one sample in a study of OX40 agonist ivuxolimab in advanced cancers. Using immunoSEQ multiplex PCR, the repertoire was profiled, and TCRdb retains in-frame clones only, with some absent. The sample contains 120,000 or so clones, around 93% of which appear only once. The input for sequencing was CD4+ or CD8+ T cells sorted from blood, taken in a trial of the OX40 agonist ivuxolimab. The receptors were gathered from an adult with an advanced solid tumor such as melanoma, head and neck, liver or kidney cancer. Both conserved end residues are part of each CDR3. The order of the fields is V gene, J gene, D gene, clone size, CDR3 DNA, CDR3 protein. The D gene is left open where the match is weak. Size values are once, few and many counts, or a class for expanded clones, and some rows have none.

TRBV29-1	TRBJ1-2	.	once	TGCAGCGCCGATGGCCCGGGGAACTATGGCTACACCTTC	CSADGPGNYGYTF
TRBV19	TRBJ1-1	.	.	TGTGCCAGTAGTATTGAGGGCCAGAGGACTGAAGCTTTCTTT	CASSIEGQRTEAFF
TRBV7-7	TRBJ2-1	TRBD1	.	TGTGCCAGCAGCTTAGCGCAGGGGGTCTATGAGCAGTTCTTC	CASSLAQGVYEQFF
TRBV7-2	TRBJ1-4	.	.	TGTGCCAGCAGCTTTAGGGGAGCTGCAACTAATGAAAAACTGTTTTTT	CASSFRGAATNEKLFF
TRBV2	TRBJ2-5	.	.	TGTGCCACCCGCCGCAGGGGCCCGGAGACCCAGTACTTC	CATRRRGPETQYF
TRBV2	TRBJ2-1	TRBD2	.	TGTGCCAGCGGGGGAGCGGGGGGGCACTACAATGAGCAGTTCTTC	CASGGAGGHYNEQFF
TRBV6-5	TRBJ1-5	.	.	TGTGCCAGCAGTGGACAGTTGATTAGCAATCAGCCCCAGCATTTT	CASSGQLISNQPQHF
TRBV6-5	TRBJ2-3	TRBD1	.	TGTGCCAGCAGTTACGAGGGGGCCGGCACAGATACGCAGTATTTT	CASSYEGAGTDTQYF
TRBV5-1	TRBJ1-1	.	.	TGCGCCAGCAGCCCCGGGACGGATCGAGAGCGTCGTGGCACTGAAGCTTTCTTT	CASSPGTDRERRGTEAFF
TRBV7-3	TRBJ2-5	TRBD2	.	TGTGCCAGCAGCCAAAGCGGGGGGAGAGAGACCCAGTACTTC	CASSQSGGRETQYF
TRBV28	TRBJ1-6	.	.	TGTGCCAGCATTATGGACTCGCTTAATTCACCCCTCCACTTT	CASIMDSLNSPLHF
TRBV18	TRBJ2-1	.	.	TGTGCCAGCTCACCATACAGGGACTACAATGAGCAGTTCTTC	CASSPYRDYNEQFF
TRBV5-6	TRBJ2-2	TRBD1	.	TGTGCCAGCAGCTCGGGGACAGGGGTGGGGACCGGGGAGCTGTTTTTT	CASSSGTGVGTGELFF
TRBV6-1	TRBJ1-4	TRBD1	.	TGTGCCAGCGTAGACAGGGGGCGAGTAGAACTGTTTTTT	CASVDRGRVELFF
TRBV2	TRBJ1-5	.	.	TGTGCCAGCAGTGAAGGGGGGTTGTATCAGCCCCAGCATTTT	CASSEGGLYQPQHF
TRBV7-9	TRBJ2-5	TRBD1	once	TGTGCCAGCAGCCGGACAGGGAGGGAGACCCAGTACTTC	CASSRTGRETQYF
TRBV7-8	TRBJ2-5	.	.	TGTGCCAGCAGCCTCGGTCGGGTTGAGACCCAGTACTTC	CASSLGRVETQYF
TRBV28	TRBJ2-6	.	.	TGTGCCAGCAGTCCCTTACCCACAGGGACCGGGGCCAACGTCCTGACTTTC	CASSPLPTGTGANVLTF
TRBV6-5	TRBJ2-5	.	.	TGTGCCACCAGTCGGTCGAAGTACCAAGAGACCCAGTACTTC	CATSRSKYQETQYF
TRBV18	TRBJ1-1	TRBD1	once	TGTGCCAGCTCAATGGGACAGGGGGGATCTTTGACTGAAGCTTTCTTT	CASSMGQGGSLTEAFF
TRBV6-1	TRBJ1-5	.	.	TGTGCCAGCAGCAGGGAGTGGGGCGACAATCAGCCCCAGCATTTT	CASSREWGDNQPQHF
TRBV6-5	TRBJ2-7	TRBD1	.	TGTGCCAGCCAAACCAGGGGGCTAGACTTCTACGAGCAGTACTTC	CASQTRGLDFYEQYF
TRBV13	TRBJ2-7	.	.	TGTGCCAGCAGCTCTAGGGGTTACGAGCAGTACTTC	CASSSRGYEQYF
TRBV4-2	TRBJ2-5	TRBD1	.	TGTGCCAGCAGCCGACTCAGGACAGGAATACAAGAGACCCAGTACTTC	CASSRLRTGIQETQYF
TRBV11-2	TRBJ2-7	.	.	TGTGCCAGCAGCTTCCCCCCTGCGGCCGAGCAGTACTTC	CASSFPPAAEQYF
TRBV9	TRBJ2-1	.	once	TGTGCCAGCAGCGTTGGTGGGACCCACAATGAGCAGTTCTTC	CASSVGGTHNEQFF
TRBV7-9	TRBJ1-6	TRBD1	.	TGTGCCAGCAGCCCCCTGGAGGGGGCTCTCGCACCCCTCCACTTT	CASSPLEGALAPLHF
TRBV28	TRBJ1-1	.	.	TGTGCCAGCAACCCAGGACGCCATGAAGCTTTCTTT	CASNPGRHEAFF
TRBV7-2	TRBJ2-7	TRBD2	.	TGTGCCAGCAGCTTGGGATCTAGCGGAAGCTCCTACGAGCAGTACTTC	CASSLGSSGSSYEQYF
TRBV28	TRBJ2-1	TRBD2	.	TGTGCCAGCACCGGCGGGAGTAATCGGGAGCAGTTCTTC	CASTGGSNREQFF
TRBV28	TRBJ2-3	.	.	TGTGCCAGCAGTTTACTAGCACCAGATACGCAGTATTTT	CASSLLAPDTQYF
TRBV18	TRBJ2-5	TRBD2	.	TGTGCCAGCAGACGGGATAGCGGGGAGACCCAGTACTTC	CASRRDSGETQYF
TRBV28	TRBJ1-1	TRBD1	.	TGTGCCAGCAGTGTCACGACAGGGGGCTCCGGCACTGAAGCTTTCTTT	CASSVTTGGSGTEAFF
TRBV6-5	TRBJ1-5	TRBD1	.	TGTGCCAGCAGTTTCGGGACAGAGAGCAATCAGCCCCAGCATTTT	CASSFGTESNQPQHF
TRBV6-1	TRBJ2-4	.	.	TGTGCCAGCAGTAGAGTGGGGGAAACCAAAAACATTCAGTACTTC	CASSRVGETKNIQYF
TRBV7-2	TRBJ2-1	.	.	TGTGCCAGCAGCCCTTGGGCCCCTACTGAGCAGTTCTTC	CASSPWAPTEQFF
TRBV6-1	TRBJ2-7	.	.	TGTGCCAGCAGCCCAATGTACGAGCAGTACTTC	CASSPMYEQYF
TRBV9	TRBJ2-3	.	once	TGTGCCAGCAGCGTTGGTGGAGATACGCAGTATTTT	CASSVGGDTQYF
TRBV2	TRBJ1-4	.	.	TGTGCCAGCAGCGAAAGACTGGCAACTAATGAAAAACTGTTTTTT	CASSERLATNEKLFF
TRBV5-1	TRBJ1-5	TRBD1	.	TGCGCCAGCAGCTTGGAGGGACAGGGAAATCAGCCCCAGCATTTT	CASSLEGQGNQPQHF
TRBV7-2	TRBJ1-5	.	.	TGTGCCAGCAGCCCGGTGGGGGGTGATAGTCAGCCCCAGCATTTT	CASSPVGGDSQPQHF
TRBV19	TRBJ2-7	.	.	TGTGCCAGTAGTATCCGGACCGCAGAAACCTACGAGCAGTACTTC	CASSIRTAETYEQYF
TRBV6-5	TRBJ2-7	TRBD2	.	TGTGCCAGCACTCGCGGGAGTGCCCACGAGCAGTACTTC	CASTRGSAHEQYF
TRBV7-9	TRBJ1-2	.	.	TGTGCCAGCAGCTTAGAACAGCTCTATGGCTACACCTTC	CASSLEQLYGYTF
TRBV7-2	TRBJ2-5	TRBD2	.	TGTGCCAGCAGCTTAGTGGGCGGGAGTCGGCAAGAGACCCAGTACTTC	CASSLVGGSRQETQYF
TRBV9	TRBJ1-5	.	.	TGTGCCAGCAGCGCTGACCTGGGGAATCAGCCCCAGCATTTT	CASSADLGNQPQHF
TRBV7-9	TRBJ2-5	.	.	TGTGCCAGCAGCCCAGCAGAGACCCAGTACTTC	CASSPAETQYF
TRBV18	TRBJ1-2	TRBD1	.	TGTGCCAGCTCACCTCCGGACAGGGTATCCTATGGCTACACCTTC	CASSPPDRVSYGYTF
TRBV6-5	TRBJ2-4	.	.	TGTGCCAGCAGGCGGGAAAACATTCAGTACTTC	CASRRENIQYF
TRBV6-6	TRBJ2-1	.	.	TGTGCCAGCAGTTACGGCCCGGGGGCGCCCCATGAGCAGTTCTTC	CASSYGPGAPHEQFF
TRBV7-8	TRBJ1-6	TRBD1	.	TGTGCCAGCAGCCTGAGGGACAGAGAATTAAGCTCCTATAATTCACCCCTCCACTTT	CASSLRDRELSSYNSPLHF